A selection of T cell receptor beta chains follows, all from one sample in a study of cytomegalovirus exposure and HLA in healthy donors. Clones were read by immunoSEQ multiplex PCR, and TCRdb kept only the in-frame ones, dropping some. Here the sample spans 110,000 to 150,000 clones, around three quarters being singletons. Source material: PBMCs. The origin of the receptors is a man in his forties in good health and CMV-seropositive. CDR3s include the opening cysteine and the closing phenylalanine or tryptophan. D genes are given only for firm matches. Clone size appears in some rows only: once, few, many, or a class for an expanded clone.

D: TRBD1
J: TRBJ1-2
V: TRBV29-1
size: -
length: 16
DNA: TGCAGCGCCAAGGAGGGACAGGGGGCGCGAGGTGGTGGCTACACCTTC
CDR3: CSAKEGQGARGGGYTF

D: TRBD1
J: TRBJ1-6
V: TRBV19
size: -
length: 15
DNA: TGTGCCAGTAGTATACAGGGGGCCAGCAATTCACCCCTCCACTTT
CDR3: CASSIQGASNSPLHF

D: -
J: TRBJ1-5
V: TRBV5-8
size: few
length: 15
DNA: TGTGCCAGCAGCACCGGGGGGTATAGCAATCAGCCCCAGCATTTT
CDR3: CASSTGGYSNQPQHF

D: -
J: TRBJ2-3
V: TRBV7-9
size: -
length: 14
DNA: TGTGCCAGCAGCTTGGCAGGGAGCACAGATACGCAGTATTTT
CDR3: CASSLAGSTDTQYF

D: -
J: TRBJ2-7
V: TRBV5-1
size: -
length: 14
DNA: TGCGCCAGCAGCTTATCAGGGTTACCCTACGAGCAGTACTTC
CDR3: CASSLSGLPYEQYF

D: -
J: TRBJ1-1
V: TRBV7-8
size: -
length: 14
DNA: TGTGCCAGCAGCCCGCGGGACGGGAACACTGAAGCTTTCTTT
CDR3: CASSPRDGNTEAFF

D: -
J: TRBJ1-5
V: TRBV6-5
size: -
length: 13
DNA: TGTGCCAGCAGTGCTACAGGGAATCAGCCCCAGCATTTT
CDR3: CASSATGNQPQHF

D: TRBD2
J: TRBJ2-7
V: TRBV4-1
size: medium-sized
length: 16
DNA: TGCGCCAGCAGCCCCCTCGGGAGCGGGGGGGCCCGGGAGCAGTACTTC
CDR3: CASSPLGSGGAREQYF

D: -
J: TRBJ1-4
V: TRBV5-6
size: few
length: 16
DNA: TGTGCCAGCAGCGTACGAACAGGGTTGACTAATGAAAAACTGTTTTTT
CDR3: CASSVRTGLTNEKLFF

D: -
J: TRBJ2-7
V: TRBV4-1
size: -
length: 14
DNA: TGCGCCAGCAGCCAAGCGTACACCTCCTACGAGCAGTACTTC
CDR3: CASSQAYTSYEQYF

D: TRBD2
J: TRBJ2-3
V: TRBV9
size: once
length: 14
DNA: TGTGCCAGCAGCCTAGCGGGGAGCACAGATACGCAGTATTTT
CDR3: CASSLAGSTDTQYF

D: -
J: TRBJ1-5
V: TRBV7-9
size: -
length: 14
DNA: TGTGCCAGCAGCTTAACAGGGACCGGTCAGCCCCAGCATTTT
CDR3: CASSLTGTGQPQHF

D: TRBD2
J: TRBJ2-7
V: TRBV2
size: -
length: 15
DNA: TGTGCCAGCACTCAGCGGGGGGTCCTATCCTACGAGCAGTACTTC
CDR3: CASTQRGVLSYEQYF

D: -
J: TRBJ1-4
V: TRBV30
size: -
length: 16
DNA: TGTGCCTGGGGAGCCCAGAGACAGAGGACTAATGAAAAACTGTTTTTT
CDR3: CAWGAQRQRTNEKLFF

D: -
J: TRBJ1-1
V: TRBV11-3
size: few
length: 13
DNA: TGTGCCAGCAGCTTAAGCCAGAACACTGAAGCTTTCTTT
CDR3: CASSLSQNTEAFF